This T cell receptor (beta chain) was identified during a study of human T cells and chemical hapten exposure. Study-level background: Per-sample variation in TCR yield stemmed mainly from small pooled library volume differences.

This clonotype showed up many times. TCRdb passed the 5' RACE reads through MiXCR, listing each CDR3 protein once. The table includes under 150,000 distinct CDR3 sequences, 15% to 20% detected once. From whole blood left unfractionated, total RNA was extracted. Looked up from germline, CDR1 is SEHNR and CDR2 is FQNEAQ (reference sequence). CDR3 length equals 13 residues. V was pared by 1 base and J by 1 base, with 4 bases between. The sequence was obtained from a human donor in good health. This rearrangement joins TRBV7-9 to TRBJ1-1; no definite D call. The CDR3 coding sequence is TGTGCCAGCAGCTTAGTAGGGAACACTGAAGCTTTCTTT. This gives the protein CASSLVGNTEAFF.